The clone carrying this T cell receptor (beta chain) came up many times. Its antigen is as yet unknown. This entry is derived from a study of regulatory T cells in long-lasting Graves disease. About the research overall: Recently diagnosed Graves' patients had received antithyroid drugs for under 3 months. Study outcomes and limitations: It is possible that accuracy was reduced by the small size of the sample. There was favoring of TRBV28, TRBJ1-2 and TRBJ2-5 in persistent disease.

Indicated time point: newly diagnosed GD, antithyroid drugs for less than 3 months. The TCR library was prepared using RNA isolated from PBMCs. A peripheral blood sample, roughly 8.8 milliliters in volume, was drawn into EDTA tubes. Arm-PCR of CDR3 regions and iRepertoire HTBI primers were used to build TCR beta libraries. MiXCR, applied by TCRdb to the multiplex PCR reads, yields one record per CDR3 protein. In the table there are 350,000 to 400,000 distinct CDR3 sequences, around a sixth of which are singletons. V dropped 1 base and J dropped 13 bases, with 16 bases sitting between them. The CDR3 extends over 13 amino acids. CDR1 is LGHDT and CDR2 is YNNKEL in the germline V gene (reference sequence).

This receptor was identified in a female donor with Graves disease. The rearrangement links TRBV3-1 to TRBJ1-1, with D possibly matching TRBD1 (5 bases). The input for sequencing was peripheral blood mononuclear cells (PBMCs), taken at new diagnosis, from a patient treated with antithyroid drugs. The CDR3 region is CASSQVSGSGGFF. The CDR3 DNA reads TGTGCCAGCAGCCAAGTATCGGGGAGTGGGGGTTTCTTT. Filled out from reference TRBV3-1 and TRBJ1-1, the complete variable domain reads DTAVSQTPKYLVTQMGNDKSIKCEQNLGHDTMYWYKQDSKKFLKIMFSYNNKELIINETVPNRFSPKSPDKAHLNLHINSLELGDSAVYFCASSQVSGSGGFFGQGTRLTVV.